A selection of T cell receptor beta chains follows, all from one sample in a study of T cells in Graves' hyperthyroidism and ophthalmopathy. Each CDR3 protein is one row after TCRdb ran MiXCR on the multiplex PCR reads. The table lists approximately 740,000 distinct CDR3 sequences, about 14% of them singletons. The sequenced sample consisted of blood. Receptors originate from a woman younger than 30 with Graves' hyperthyroidism. CDR3s include the opening cysteine and the closing phenylalanine or tryptophan. The order of the fields is J gene, D gene, V gene, clone size, CDR3 protein, CDR3 DNA. D genes are given only for firm matches. The size entry is marked missing in some rows and otherwise reads once, few, many or a size class.

TRBJ2-1	-	TRBV19	few	CASSIDGILAIGSSYNEQFF	TGTGCCAGTAGTATAGATGGTATACTAGCAATTGGAAGCTCCTACAATGAGCAGTTCTTC
TRBJ1-4	TRBD1	TRBV5-1	few	CASKGQAGEKLFF	TGCGCCAGCAAGGGACAGGCGGGTGAAAAACTGTTTTTT
TRBJ2-7	-	TRBV19	few	CASSRNLVGEEQYF	TGTGCCAGTAGTAGAAACCTCGTAGGGGAAGAGCAGTACTTC
TRBJ2-2	-	TRBV20-1	-	CSAREGARELFF	TGCAGTGCTAGAGAGGGCGCCCGGGAGCTGTTTTTT
TRBJ2-5	-	TRBV29-1	few	CSVETPAGRGKETQYF	TGCAGCGTTGAAACCCCCGCCGGTCGGGGGAAAGAGACCCAGTACTTC
TRBJ2-2	-	TRBV24-1	many	CATSAVSGELFF	TGTGCCACCAGTGCGGTCTCCGGGGAGCTGTTTTTT
TRBJ2-2	-	TRBV2	-	CASSSQGLGRTNTGELFF	TGTGCCAGCAGCTCTCAAGGACTCGGCAGGACGAACACCGGGGAGCTGTTTTTT
TRBJ2-3	TRBD2	TRBV7-9	-	CATRTSGPTDTQYF	TGTGCCACTAGGACTAGCGGACCCACAGATACGCAGTATTTT
TRBJ2-7	-	TRBV15	-	CATSRESGSYEQYF	TGTGCCACCAGCAGAGAATCCGGTTCCTACGAGCAGTACTTC
TRBJ1-5	-	TRBV6-1	-	CASRISGDSNQPQHF	TGTGCCAGCAGGATATCGGGGGATAGCAATCAGCCCCAGCATTTT
TRBJ2-1	TRBD2	TRBV7-8	-	CASSLWTSGSPNEQFF	TGTGCCAGCAGCTTGTGGACTAGCGGGAGCCCCAATGAGCAGTTCTTC
TRBJ2-1	-	TRBV19	-	CASSILDGRSYNEQFF	TGTGCCAGTAGTATTCTCGACGGCCGCTCCTACAATGAGCAGTTCTTC
TRBJ1-1	TRBD1	TRBV10-3	few	CATQGAGNTEAFF	TGTGCCACGCAGGGGGCAGGGAACACTGAAGCTTTCTTT
TRBJ2-5	TRBD2	TRBV6-2/TRBV6-3	many	CASRNLKREGFGTQYF	TGTGCCAGCAGGAACTTAAAGCGGGAGGGGTTTGGGACCCAGTACTTC
TRBJ2-1	-	TRBV28	few	CASTLANSYNEQFF	TGTGCCTCCACCCTAGCGAATTCCTACAATGAGCAGTTCTTC
TRBJ2-3	-	TRBV7-6	few	CASSLVGNAGRDTQYF	TGTGCCAGCAGCTTAGTGGGTAACGCAGGGAGAGATACGCAGTATTTT
TRBJ2-7	-	TRBV27	-	CASSEAWITYEQYF	TGTGCCAGCAGTGAAGCCTGGATAACCTACGAGCAGTACTTC
TRBJ1-1	-	TRBV27	few	CASSPVTGGGNTEAFF	TGTGCCAGCAGCCCTGTGACAGGTGGAGGGAACACTGAAGCTTTCTTT
TRBJ2-5	TRBD2	TRBV2	-	CASSETSGRVETQYF	TGTGCCAGCAGTGAGACTAGCGGGAGGGTTGAGACCCAGTACTTC
TRBJ1-2	-	TRBV6-2/TRBV6-3	-	CASSYSIDGAYGYTF	TGTGCCAGCAGTTACTCGATTGACGGCGCCTATGGCTACACCTTC
TRBJ1-5	-	TRBV28	few	CASSLKSTVSVYSNQPQHF	TGTGCCAGCAGTTTAAAAAGCACAGTAAGCGTTTATAGCAATCAGCCCCAGCATTTT
TRBJ2-3	TRBD2	TRBV18	few	CASSPAGGSYTDTQYF	TGTGCCAGCTCACCGGCGGGAGGTTCGTACACAGATACGCAGTATTTT
TRBJ2-7	-	TRBV6-4	few	CASSPRVLPGRAYEQYF	TGTGCCAGCAGTCCCCGAGTCCTACCAGGACGGGCCTACGAGCAGTACTTC
TRBJ1-3	-	TRBV20-1	few	CSARAGNSGNTIYF	TGCAGTGCTAGGGCCGGCAACTCTGGAAACACCATATATTTT
TRBJ2-7	-	TRBV7-9	-	CASRASEHYEQYF	TGTGCCAGCAGGGCTAGCGAGCACTACGAGCAGTACTTC
TRBJ2-1	TRBD1	TRBV6-4	few	CASSETIQGVNEQFF	TGTGCCAGCAGTGAAACAATACAGGGGGTCAATGAGCAGTTCTTC
TRBJ1-5	TRBD1	TRBV28	many	CASSLTGGDLISNQPQHF	TGTGCCAGCAGCTTGACAGGGGGCGACCTTATTAGCAATCAGCCCCAGCATTTT
TRBJ1-1	TRBD1	TRBV12-3/TRBV12-4	-	CASSQDRGLLF	TGTGCCAGCAGCCAGGACAGGGGGCTTCTCTTT
TRBJ2-5	-	TRBV3-1	few	CASSPRGQGETQYF	TGTGCCAGCAGCCCGAGGGGACAAGGGGAGACCCAGTACTTC
TRBJ2-3	-	TRBV29-1	-	CSVGRVLSTDTQYF	TGCAGCGTAGGACGGGTCCTTAGCACAGATACGCAGTATTTT
TRBJ1-1	-	TRBV9	many	CASSEYGGTEAFF	TGTGCCAGCAGCGAGTACGGAGGTACTGAAGCTTTCTTT
TRBJ2-1	-	TRBV30	many	CAWSVTRGEQFF	TGTGCCTGGAGTGTAACCCGGGGGGAGCAGTTCTTC
TRBJ2-3	-	TRBV11-2	many	CASSLGRVSTDTQYF	TGTGCCAGCAGCTTAGGACGGGTTAGCACAGATACGCAGTATTTT
TRBJ1-5	-	TRBV12-3/TRBV12-4	many	CASSTGTRAFSNQPQHF	TGTGCCAGCAGTACCGGGACAAGAGCTTTTAGCAATCAGCCCCAGCATTTT
TRBJ1-2	-	TRBV25-1	few	CASSEREQFTYGYTF	TGTGCCAGCAGTGAGCGGGAGCAGTTCACCTATGGCTACACCTTC
TRBJ2-1	TRBD1	TRBV6-1	many	CASRGDRTGTNEQFF	TGTGCCAGCAGGGGGGACCGGACAGGGACAAATGAGCAGTTCTTC
TRBJ1-1	-	TRBV19	few	CASTRRGGATEAFF	TGTGCCAGTACTCGACGTGGGGGTGCCACTGAAGCTTTCTTT